Below are 18 T cell receptor beta chains sequenced from a single sample in a study of early T cells in non-severe SARS-CoV-2 infection. TCRdb reprocessed the 5' RACE reads with MiXCR, giving one entry per CDR3 protein. The data show roughly 70,000 distinct CDR3 sequences, with around 20% seen just once and more than 15% held by the top ten. Sequenced here: whole blood, sampled at baseline. Receptor source: an adult who was a healthcare worker with PCR-confirmed SARS-CoV-2 infection or an uninfected control (not recorded which).

The gene calls are TRBV12-3 or TRBV12-4 and TRBJ1-5, with 8 bases matching TRBD1. J was trimmed by 6 bases and V by 4 bases; bases with no gene match: 11. CDR3 size: 16 residues. The CDR3 region has the DNA TGTGCCAGCAGTTCCCCTCGGACAGGGAGTTTTCAGCCCCAGCATTTT. It translates to CASSSPRTGSFQPQHF.

The chain recombines TRBV5-1 with TRBJ1-1, with TRBD1 as a possible D gene (5 bases). The CDR3 extends over 16 amino acids. CDR1 SGHRS and CDR2 YFSETQ come from the germline V gene. V lost 0 bases and J lost 0, with 12 bases in between. This CDR3 reads CASSLARAGLNTEAFF. The CDR3 DNA reads as TGCGCCAGCAGCTTGGCCAGGGCCGGACTGAACACTGAAGCTTTCTTT.

The chain combines TRBV5-6 with TRBJ2-5; the D gene is possibly TRBD1 (6 bases). Germline CDR1 and CDR2: SGHDT and YYEEEE. This CDR3 comprises 15 residues. Trimming took off 5 bases at V and 7 bases at J, with 21 bases between the two ends. The CDR3 is CASSRSRLSRGTQYF. The CDR3 nucleotides read TGTGCCAGCAGTCGGTCTAGACTATCCAGGGGGACCCAGTACTTC.

This clonotype showed up just once. In nucleotides, the CDR3 is TGTGCCAGCAGGGGGGACGGGGAGCTGTTTTTT. It yields the protein CASRGDGELFF. The chain joins TRBV2 to TRBJ2-2, with D perhaps assigned TRBD1 or TRBD2 (5 bases each). In germline, CDR1 is SNHLY, CDR2 FYNNEI. The CDR3 is made up of 11 amino acids. The V gene lost 6 bases and the J gene lost 7 bases, with 6 bases spanning the gap. Using reference TRBV2 and TRBJ2-2 for the parts outside the CDR3, the full variable domain is EPEVTQTPSHQVTQMGQEVILRCVPISNHLYFYWYRQILGQKVEFLVSFYNNEISEKSEIFDDQFSVERPDGSNFTLKIRSTKLEDSAMYFCASRGDGELFFGEGSRLTVL.

For the CDR3, the DNA is TGTGCCAGTAGTATATCCAACAATGAGCAGTTCTTC. Its protein product is CASSISNNEQFF. The V and J genes are TRBV19 and TRBJ2-1, with no clear D. The CDR3 is made up of 12 amino acids. Per germline, CDR1 LNHDA and CDR2 SQIVND (reference sequence). With 2 bases removed from V and 5 bases from J, the gap between germline ends came to 4 bases.

The J gene is TRBJ2-7, the V gene TRBV12-3 or TRBV12-4; perhaps TRBD2 as D (6 bases). This CDR3 spans 15 amino acids. Trimming took off 4 bases at V and 5 bases at J, with 18 bases between the two ends. CDR3 in DNA: TGTGCCAGCAGTTCTCGGGGAGGAGGGATCCACGAGCAGTACTTC. The encoded protein is CASSSRGGGIHEQYF.

This clonotype was observed a handful of times. The gene calls are TRBV30 and TRBJ1-6, with D perhaps TRBD1 (5 bases). The CDR3 spans 15 residues. Trimming took 8 bases from V and 0 from J, leaving 14 bases between them. CDR1 is GTSNPN and CDR2 is SVGIG in the germline V gene (reference sequence). The CDR3 DNA reads as TGTGCCCACCAGGGCAGCAGCTCCTATAATTCACCCCTCCACTTT. It encodes CAHQGSSSYNSPLHF.

The V and J genes are TRBV12-3 or TRBV12-4 and TRBJ1-3, with D possibly TRBD1 on 5 matching bases. Deletions cut 2 bases from V and 2 bases from J, with 10 bases between. This CDR3 spans 15 amino acids. CDR3 coding DNA: TGTGCCAGCAGTTTATCAGGAGGGGCTGGAAACACCATATATTTT. It translates to CASSLSGGAGNTIYF.

This clonotype was found a few times. This rearrangement joins TRBV10-2 to TRBJ1-6; D ambiguous. Germline V gene sequence: CDR1 WSHSY, CDR2 SAAADI. The CDR3 loop spans 14 amino acids. Trimming removed 0 bases at V and 8 bases at J, with 8 bases between. The CDR3: CASSESPPHSPLHF. The DNA for the CDR3 is TGCGCCAGCAGTGAGTCGCCCCCGCATTCACCCCTCCACTTT.

The rearrangement uses TRBV18 and TRBJ1-4; D is unresolved. The germline V gene has CDR1 KGHSH and CDR2 LQKENI. The CDR3 contains 15 residues. V was cut by 5 bases and J by 8 bases, with 18 bases left in between. The CDR3 nucleotides read TGTGCCAGCTCAGAAGGAAGAACGCCGGAGGAAAAACTGTTTTTT. This gives the protein CASSEGRTPEEKLFF.

J is TRBJ1-1 and V is TRBV20-1; a possible D gene is TRBD1 (6 bases). The CDR3 is made up of 14 amino acids. In germline, CDR1 is DFQATT, CDR2 SNEGSKA (reference sequence). V was clipped by 1 base and J by 7 bases, with 16 bases between them. CDR3 loop: CSARVEGSTGEAFF. The CDR3 nucleotides are TGCAGTGCTAGAGTTGAGGGCTCGACAGGTGAAGCTTTCTTT.

The table lists this clonotype with a few counts. The V call is TRBV4-1, the J call TRBJ2-2, with D maybe TRBD1 (5 bases). Germline V gene lookup returns CDR1 MGHRA and CDR2 YSYEKL. The V end was cut by 1 base, the J end by 10 bases, with 10 bases between. The CDR3 runs 13 residues. CDR3 amino acids: CASSQVQAEELFF. For the CDR3, the DNA is TGCGCCAGCAGCCAAGTACAGGCTGAGGAGCTGTTTTTT.

This clonotype appeared a few times. J is TRBJ2-1 and V is TRBV14; no definite D call. The germline CDR1 and CDR2 sequences are SGHDN and FVKESK. CDR3 length equals 14 residues. V was cut by 4 bases and J by 7 bases, with 14 bases left in between. CDR3 protein: CASSPFDNTNEQFF. The CDR3 DNA follows: TGTGCCAGCAGCCCGTTCGACAACACGAATGAGCAGTTCTTC. The full variable domain, its missing parts supplied by reference TRBV14 and TRBJ2-1, is EAGVTQFPSHSVIEKGQTVTLRCDPISGHDNLYWYRRVMGKEIKFLLHFVKESKQDESGMPNNRFLAERTGGTYSTLKVQPAELEDSGVYFCASSPFDNTNEQFFGPGTRLTVL.

In this sample, this clonotype turned up a few times. The V call is TRBV7-6, the J call TRBJ2-5, with D maybe TRBD1 (5 bases). The length of the CDR3 is 15 residues. Trimming pared 2 bases from V and 3 bases from J, leaving 13 bases between. Germline assignment: CDR1 SGHVS and CDR2 FNYEAQ. The CDR3 DNA follows: TGTGCCAGCAGCTTAAGTCTTGGCAGGGAAGAGACCCAGTACTTC. The encoded protein is CASSLSLGREETQYF.

This clonotype has a count of ten or more. The chain combines TRBV30 with TRBJ2-3, with D possibly being TRBD2 (5 bases). The CDR3 contains 13 residues. V was shortened by 3 bases and J by 6 bases, with 13 bases between the two germline ends. The germline V gene encodes CDR1 GTSNPN and CDR2 SVGIG (reference sequence). CDR3 in DNA: TGTGCCTGGAGCCCCGGGGAAACGGATACGCAGTATTTT. It is translated as CAWSPGETDTQYF.

This clonotype was observed a few times. CDR3: CASSPLPSGLAGDTQYF. As DNA, the CDR3 is TGTGCCAGCTCACCCCTCCCATCTGGACTAGCGGGTGATACGCAGTATTTT. This chain connects TRBV18 to TRBJ2-3; TRBD2 matches 11 bases. The V segment lost 3 bases and the J segment 6 bases; nucleotides outside the gene matches: 11. Germline loops: CDR1 KGHSH, CDR2 LQKENI. CDR3 length: 17 amino acids.

The V gene is TRBV18, the J gene TRBJ1-5, with D hard to call. The CDR3 is 12 amino acids. Trimming pared 4 bases from V and 8 bases from J, leaving 9 bases between. Germline CDR1 KGHSH, CDR2 LQKENI. The CDR3 spells CASSRRAEPQHF. CDR3 nucleotides: TGTGCCAGCTCACGGAGAGCTGAGCCCCAGCATTTT.

The V gene is TRBV10-3, the J gene TRBJ1-1; possible D gene TRBD1, 6 bases. There are 13 residues in the CDR3. Trimming stripped 1 base from V and 5 bases from J, with 8 bases between. Germline CDR1 is ENHRY and CDR2 is SYGVKD. CDR3 DNA sequence: TGTGCCATCAGTGAGTTCCAGGGGACTGAAGCTTTCTTT. Amino acid sequence: CAISEFQGTEAFF.